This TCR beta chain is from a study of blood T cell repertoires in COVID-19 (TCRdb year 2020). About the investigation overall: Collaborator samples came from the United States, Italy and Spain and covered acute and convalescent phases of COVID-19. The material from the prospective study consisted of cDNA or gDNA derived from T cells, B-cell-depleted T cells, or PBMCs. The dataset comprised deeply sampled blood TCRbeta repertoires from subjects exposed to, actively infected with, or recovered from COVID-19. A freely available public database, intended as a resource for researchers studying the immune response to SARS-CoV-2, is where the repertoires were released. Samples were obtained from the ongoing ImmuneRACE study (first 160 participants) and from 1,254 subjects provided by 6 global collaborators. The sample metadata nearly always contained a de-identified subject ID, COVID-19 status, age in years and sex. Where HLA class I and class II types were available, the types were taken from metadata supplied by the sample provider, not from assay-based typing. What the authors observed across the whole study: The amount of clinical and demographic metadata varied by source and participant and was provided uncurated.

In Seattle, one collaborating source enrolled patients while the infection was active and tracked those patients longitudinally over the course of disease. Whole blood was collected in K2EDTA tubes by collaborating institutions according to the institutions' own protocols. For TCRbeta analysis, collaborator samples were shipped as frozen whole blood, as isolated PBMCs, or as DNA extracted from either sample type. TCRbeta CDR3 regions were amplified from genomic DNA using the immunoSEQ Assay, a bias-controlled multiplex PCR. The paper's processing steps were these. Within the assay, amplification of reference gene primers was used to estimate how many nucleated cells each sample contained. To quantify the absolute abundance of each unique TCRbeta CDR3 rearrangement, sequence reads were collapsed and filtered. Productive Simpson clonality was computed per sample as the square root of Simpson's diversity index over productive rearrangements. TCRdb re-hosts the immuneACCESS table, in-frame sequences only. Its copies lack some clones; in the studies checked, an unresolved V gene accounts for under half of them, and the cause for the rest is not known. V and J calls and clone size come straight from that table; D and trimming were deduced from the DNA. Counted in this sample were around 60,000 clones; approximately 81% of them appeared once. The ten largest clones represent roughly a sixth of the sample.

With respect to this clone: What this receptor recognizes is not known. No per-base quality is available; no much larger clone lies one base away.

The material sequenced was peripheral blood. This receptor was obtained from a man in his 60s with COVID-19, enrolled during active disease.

The CDR3 region reads CASSPSGSYNEQFF. The DNA sequence is as follows: TGTGCCAGCAGCCCCAGCGGTTCCTACAATGAGCAGTTCTTC. The chain joins TRBV9 to TRBJ2-1, and the D gene may be TRBD2, 5 bases matching. The germline V gene supplies CDR1 SGDLS and CDR2 YYNGEE. The CDR3 sequence holds 14 residues, the cysteine and phenylalanine included. This entry keeps only the CDR3 DNA: 42 bases, framed from base 1. V was cut back by 4 bases and J by 1 base, leaving a gap of 9 bases between them.